The 8 T cell receptor beta chains presented below share a single source sample, sequenced in a study of blood T cell repertoires in COVID-19. Generated by immunoSEQ multiplex PCR, the TCRdb table keeps only in-frame clones and is missing some. The data hold approximately 250,000 clones, with around 86% observed a single time. The source material was peripheral blood. These receptors were collected from a man aged 40-49 years with active or convalescent COVID-19.

The chain couples TRBV3-1 (or the pseudogene TRBV3-2) to TRBJ2-7; maybe TRBD2 (6 bases). Germline CDR1 is LGHDT and CDR2 is YNNKEL (reference sequence). This CDR3 has 16 amino acids. V was pared by 2 bases and J by 0 bases, with 14 bases between. The CDR3 bases are TGTGCCAGCAGCCAAACCCCGGGACTTACCTCCTACGAGCAGTACTTC. Residues: CASSQTPGLTSYEQYF.

V usage is TRBV5-1 and J usage is TRBJ1-4; 7 nucleotides match TRBD1. Trimming cost V 7 bases and J 8 bases; bases outside gene matches: 14. The CDR3 is 15 amino acids. Germline V lookup: CDR1 SGHRS, CDR2 YFSETQ. CDR3 residues: CASSHSGTVGEKLFF. As DNA, the CDR3 is TGCGCCAGCTCCCATTCCGGGACAGTAGGCGAAAAACTGTTTTTT. The variable domain in full, with the rest retrieved from reference TRBV5-1 and TRBJ1-4, is KAGVTQTPRYLIKTRGQQVTLSCSPISGHRSVSWYQQTPGQGLQFLFEYFSETQRNKGNFPGRFSGRQFSNSRSEMNVSTLELGDSALYLCASSHSGTVGEKLFFGSGTQLSVL.

V usage is TRBV7-9 and J usage is TRBJ1-5; the match to TRBD1 covers 9 bases. CDR1 and CDR2 from the germline V gene are SEHNR and FQNEAQ (reference sequence). Trimming at V came to 7 bases and at J to 1 base, leaving 2 bases not matched to a gene. The CDR3 spans 14 residues. This CDR3 is CASTTGGSNQPQHF. CDR3 in DNA: TGTGCCAGCACCACAGGGGGCAGCAATCAGCCCCAGCATTTT. The full variable domain, in which reference TRBV7-9 and TRBJ1-5 provide the parts outside the CDR3, is DTGVSQNPRHKITKRGQNVTFRCDPISEHNRLYWYRQTLGQGPEFLTYFQNEAQLEKSRLLSDRFSAERPKGSFSTLEIQRTEQGDSAMYLCASTTGGSNQPQHFGDGTRLSIL.

J is TRBJ2-5 and V is TRBV6-6; weak D call: TRBD1 (5 bases). From germline, CDR1 is MNHNY and CDR2 SVGAGI (reference sequence). V was cut by 2 bases and J by 5 bases, with 15 bases left in between. The CDR3 has 15 residues. The CDR3 sequence is CASSYAGNLGETQYF. CDR3 coding DNA: TGTGCCAGCAGTTACGCAGGGAACCTGGGGGAGACCCAGTACTTC.

The CDR3 region is CASAPGVAGHEQYF. As DNA, the CDR3 is TGTGCCAGCGCACCCGGGGTAGCGGGACACGAGCAGTACTTC. The rearrangement uses TRBV11-3 and TRBJ2-7; 8 positions agree with TRBD2. The V and J ends lost 8 bases and 5 bases, in that order; junction bases with no gene match: 11. This CDR3 has 14 amino acids. Per germline, CDR1 SGHNT and CDR2 YENEEA.

This clone was observed a handful of times. V usage is TRBV5-1 and J usage is TRBJ1-3, with D possibly TRBD1 on 5 matching bases. Deletions cut 0 bases from V and 6 bases from J, with 10 bases between. This CDR3 has 14 amino acids. The V gene's germline CDR1 is SGHRS and CDR2 YFSETQ. CDR3 residues: CASSLGGLENTIYF. DNA of the CDR3: TGCGCCAGCAGCTTGGGGGGCTTAGAAAACACCATATATTTT.

The genes are TRBV24-1 and TRBJ2-7, with D possibly being TRBD2 (5 bases). With 4 bases removed from V and 2 bases from J, the gap between germline ends came to 8 bases. This CDR3 contains 13 residues. Germline-derived CDR1 and CDR2 are KGHDR and SFDVKD. Here the CDR3 reads CATSETGAYEQYF. DNA for the CDR3: TGTGCCACCAGTGAAACCGGGGCCTACGAGCAGTACTTC.

J is TRBJ1-2 and V is TRBV7-9; D is unresolved. Trimming stripped 1 base from V and 4 bases from J, with 10 bases between. CDR1 and CDR2 (germline): SEHNR, FQNEAQ (reference sequence). The CDR3 is 14 amino acids. CDR3 DNA sequence: TGTGCCAGCAGCTTAGATGGCCCGGGCTATGGCTACACCTTC. Translation: CASSLDGPGYGYTF. The variable domain in full, with the rest retrieved from reference TRBV7-9 and TRBJ1-2, is DTGVSQNPRHKITKRGQNVTFRCDPISEHNRLYWYRQTLGQGPEFLTYFQNEAQLEKSRLLSDRFSAERPKGSFSTLEIQRTEQGDSAMYLCASSLDGPGYGYTFGSGTRLTVV.